This is a list of T cell receptor beta chains from one sample in a study of shared T cell receptors in the human thymus. Here immunoSEQ multiplex PCR was the method, and the copy in TCRdb shows in-frame clones only, minus some. The sample lists hundreds of thousands of clones, more than 70% occurring once. The same specimen was also included in a second study, on human thymus T cells.

Sequencing used thymocytes. The receptor source for this set is a boy younger than two with a congenital heart defect. CDR3s include the opening cysteine and the closing phenylalanine or tryptophan. The D gene is left open where the match is weak. Some rows have no size entry. The others give once, few or many, or a class for an expanded clone.

size,V,length,D,J,CDR3,DNA
once,TRBV6-5,14,NA,TRBJ2-5,CASSYGGIQETQYF,TGTGCCAGCAGTTACGGGGGGATCCAAGAGACCCAGTACTTC
NA,TRBV11-3,15,NA,TRBJ1-5,CASKSTVGFPQPQHF,TGTGCCAGCAAGTCGACAGTGGGATTCCCTCAGCCCCAGCATTTT
NA,TRBV4-3,15,NA,TRBJ1-1,CASSQEGRVNTEAFF,TGCGCCAGCAGCCAAGAAGGCAGGGTAAACACTGAAGCTTTCTTT
once,TRBV6-8,16,TRBD1,TRBJ2-7,CASSSHVGGTAYEQYF,TGTGCCAGCAGTTCCCATGTAGGTGGGACAGCCTACGAGCAGTACTTC
once,TRBV27,18,TRBD2,TRBJ2-5,CASSTGRTGGPVGETQYF,TGTGCCAGCAGTACAGGTAGAACGGGAGGGCCAGTTGGGGAGACCCAGTACTTC
NA,TRBV2,15,NA,TRBJ2-7,CASQLGCGRSYEQYF,TGTGCCAGCCAACTTGGTTGCGGCCGCTCCTACGAGCAGTACTTC
few,TRBV28,15,NA,TRBJ1-1,CASSFMGSENTEAFF,TGTGCCAGCAGTTTTATGGGCTCCGAGAACACTGAAGCTTTCTTT
NA,TRBV25-1,12,NA,TRBJ2-2,CASSGQTGELFF,TGTGCCAGCAGTGGGCAGACCGGGGAGCTGTTTTTT
NA,TRBV5-4,14,TRBD1,TRBJ2-7,CASSVTGDRYEQYF,TGTGCCAGCAGCGTGACAGGGGATCGGTACGAGCAGTACTTC
NA,TRBV28,16,NA,TRBJ2-7,CASSLYPGLAQGEQYF,TGTGCCAGCAGTTTGTACCCGGGACTCGCCCAGGGTGAGCAGTACTTC
NA,TRBV27,18,TRBD2,TRBJ2-2,CASSLLGGLAGHTGELFF,TGTGCCAGCAGTTTATTGGGGGGACTAGCGGGCCACACCGGGGAGCTGTTTTTT
NA,TRBV2,14,TRBD1,TRBJ2-1,CASSGTGEGNEQFF,TGTGCCAGCAGCGGGACAGGGGAGGGAAATGAGCAGTTCTTC
NA,TRBV4-1,15,TRBD1,TRBJ2-3,CASSQVRTGADTQYF,TGCGCCAGCAGCCAAGTACGGACAGGAGCCGATACGCAGTATTTT
NA,TRBV10-3,21,TRBD2,TRBJ2-1,CAISESNPGSGGPRILNEQFF,TGTGCCATCAGTGAGTCGAATCCGGGCAGCGGGGGGCCACGGATCCTCAATGAGCAGTTCTTC
NA,TRBV28,11,NA,TRBJ1-5,CASHWGGPQHF,TGTGCCAGTCATTGGGGAGGCCCCCAGCATTTT
NA,TRBV14,14,TRBD1,TRBJ2-7,CASSPRTGDGEQYF,TGTGCCAGCAGCCCCCGGACAGGGGATGGCGAGCAGTACTTC